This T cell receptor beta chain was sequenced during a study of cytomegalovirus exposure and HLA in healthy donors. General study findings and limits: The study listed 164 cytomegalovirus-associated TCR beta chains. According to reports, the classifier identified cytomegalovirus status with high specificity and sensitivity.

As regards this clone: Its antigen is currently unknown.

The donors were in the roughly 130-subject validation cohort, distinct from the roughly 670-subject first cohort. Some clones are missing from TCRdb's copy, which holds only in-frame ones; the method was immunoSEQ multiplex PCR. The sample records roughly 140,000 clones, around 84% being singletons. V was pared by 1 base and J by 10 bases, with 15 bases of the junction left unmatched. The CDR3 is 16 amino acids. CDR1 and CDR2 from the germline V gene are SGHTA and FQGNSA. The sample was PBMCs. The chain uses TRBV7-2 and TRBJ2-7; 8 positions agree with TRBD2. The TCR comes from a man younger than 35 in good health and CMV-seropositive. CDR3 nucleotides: TGTGCCAGCAGCTTAGAGATATGGACTAGCTGGGTGGGACAGTACTTC. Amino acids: CASSLEIWTSWVGQYF.